These T cell receptor beta chains were read from a single sample in a study of blood T cell repertoires in COVID-19. Generated by immunoSEQ multiplex PCR, the TCRdb table keeps only in-frame clones and is missing some. The sample shows about 140,000 clones, over 75% of them seen only once. Sample: PBMCs or T cells enriched from blood (not recorded which). These receptors were taken from a woman between 50 and 59 years old who had recovered from COVID-19. Both conserved end residues are part of each CDR3. A D gene is named only where the DNA matches it firmly. Some rows have no size entry. The others give once, few or many, or a class for an expanded clone.

d_call clone_size j_call v_call cdr3_aa cdr3_nt
TRBD1 - TRBJ2-7 TRBV5-1 CASSRDRRSYEQYF TGCGCCAGCAGTCGGGACAGGCGATCCTACGAGCAGTACTTC
TRBD2 - TRBJ2-1 TRBV28 CASSGAGGRNEQFF TGTGCCAGCAGTGGAGCGGGAGGCCGGAATGAGCAGTTCTTC
TRBD1 once TRBJ2-7 TRBV27 CASSSLSRGIYEQYF TGTGCCAGCAGTTCCCTCAGCAGGGGGATATACGAGCAGTACTTC
TRBD2 once TRBJ2-7 TRBV27 CASSFGRERVEQYF TGTGCCAGCAGTTTTGGGCGGGAGAGGGTCGAGCAGTACTTC
- - TRBJ1-5 TRBV6-5 CASSWGLSNQPQHF TGTGCCAGCAGTTGGGGCCTAAGCAATCAGCCCCAGCATTTT
TRBD2 - TRBJ2-7 TRBV18 CASSPRSLRGTSGRAAPYEQYF TGTGCCAGCTCACCACGTAGCCTTCGGGGGACTAGCGGGAGGGCTGCCCCCTACGAGCAGTACTTC
- - TRBJ2-7 TRBV5-1 CASSLYYTGSYEQYF TGCGCCAGCAGCTTGTACTATACAGGCTCCTACGAGCAGTACTTC
- few TRBJ1-6 TRBV3-1/TRBV3-2 CASSQYRAENSPLHF TGTGCCAGCAGCCAATACAGGGCAGAAAATTCACCCCTCCACTTT
TRBD1 few TRBJ2-4 TRBV5-6 CASSSTGLAKNIQYF TGTGCCAGCAGCTCGACAGGGCTCGCCAAAAACATTCAGTACTTC
TRBD2 - TRBJ2-1 TRBV5-4 CASSWGLEDNEQFF TGTGCCAGCAGCTGGGGACTAGAAGACAATGAGCAGTTCTTC
- - TRBJ1-1 TRBV24-1 CATSASGGLNTEAFF TGTGCCACCAGTGCCTCGGGGGGGCTGAACACTGAAGCTTTCTTT
- - TRBJ1-5 TRBV18 CASSTANQPQHF TGTGCCAGCTCCACCGCGAATCAGCCCCAGCATTTT
- - TRBJ1-4 TRBV2 CASSEDEFNNEKLFF TGTGCCAGCAGTGAAGATGAGTTCAATAATGAAAAACTGTTTTTT
- - TRBJ1-5 TRBV4-1 CASSPTGPHQPQHF TGCGCCAGCAGCCCGACGGGTCCGCATCAGCCCCAGCATTTT
- - TRBJ2-2 TRBV18 CASSSNTGELFF TGTGCCAGCTCATCAAACACCGGGGAGCTGTTTTTT
- once TRBJ2-1 TRBV27 CASSFWSGGSYNEQFF TGTGCCAGCAGTTTTTGGTCCGGGGGCTCCTACAATGAGCAGTTCTTC
- - TRBJ1-3 TRBV10-3 CAISDGRAGGNTIYF TGTGCCATCAGTGACGGCAGGGCAGGGGGAAACACCATATATTTT
- - TRBJ2-2 TRBV5-1 CASSITGTQNTGELFF TGCGCCAGCAGCATTACCGGGACTCAGAACACCGGGGAGCTGTTTTTT
TRBD1 - TRBJ1-1 TRBV19 CASSNQGVLAEAFF TGTGCCAGTAGTAACCAGGGGGTATTGGCTGAAGCTTTCTTT
TRBD1 - TRBJ1-3 TRBV2 CASSPDRAGNTIYF TGTGCCAGCAGTCCCGACAGGGCAGGAAACACCATATATTTT
TRBD1 - TRBJ1-2 TRBV4-2 CASSQWTGAVTNYGYTF TGTGCCAGCAGCCAATGGACAGGGGCAGTGACGAACTATGGCTACACCTTC
- - TRBJ2-3 TRBV27 CASSLGLRGPTDTQYF TGTGCCAGCAGCTTGGGACTCCGAGGGCCCACAGATACGCAGTATTTT
- - TRBJ1-5 TRBV2 CASKGGLSGNQPQHF TGTGCCAGCAAAGGAGGACTGTCGGGCAATCAGCCCCAGCATTTT
- - TRBJ1-1 TRBV30 CAWSVYQSTEAFF TGTGCCTGGAGTGTATACCAGTCCACTGAAGCTTTCTTT
- - TRBJ2-6 TRBV11-2 CASSLDPGRAGGANVLTF TGTGCCAGCAGCTTAGATCCCGGCAGGGCAGGTGGGGCCAACGTCCTGACTTTC
- - TRBJ2-5 TRBV5-1 CASSLGPGETQYF TGCGCCAGCAGCTTAGGCCCAGGAGAGACCCAGTACTTC
- - TRBJ1-1 TRBV30 CASTTGKGTEAFF TGTGCCTCTACAACAGGGAAGGGAACTGAAGCTTTCTTT
- - TRBJ2-4 TRBV3-1/TRBV3-2 CASSPSLKNIQYF TGTGCCAGCAGCCCTTCTCTCAAAAACATTCAGTACTTC
TRBD1 - TRBJ2-1 TRBV5-6 CASSLRTGLNEQFF TGTGCCAGCAGCTTGAGGACAGGGCTGAATGAGCAGTTCTTC
- - TRBJ1-3 TRBV3-1/TRBV3-2 CASRFRGSGNTIYF TGTGCCAGCAGGTTCAGAGGCTCTGGAAACACCATATATTTT
TRBD2 few TRBJ2-1 TRBV19 CASSKGTSGIYNEQFF TGTGCCAGTAGTAAAGGGACTAGCGGTATATACAATGAGCAGTTCTTC
TRBD1 - TRBJ1-3 TRBV5-3 CARSNRTGDYSGNTIYF TGTGCCAGAAGCAACCGGACAGGGGATTATTCTGGAAACACCATATATTTT
- few TRBJ2-7 TRBV20-1 CSAIDPSVRSYEQYF TGCAGTGCTATTGATCCTAGCGTTCGCTCCTACGAGCAGTACTTC
- - TRBJ1-5 TRBV7-2 CASSSTKTRQPQHF TGTGCCAGCAGCTCCACTAAAACGCGACAGCCCCAGCATTTT
- - TRBJ2-3 TRBV28 CASNPGAHTDTQYF TGTGCCAGCAACCCCGGTGCGCACACAGATACGCAGTATTTT
- - TRBJ1-1 TRBV4-1 CASSFRGQREAFF TGCGCCAGCAGCTTCCGTGGACAGCGGGAAGCTTTCTTT
TRBD1 - TRBJ2-3 TRBV27 CASTDRGTSTDTQYF TGTGCCAGCACGGACAGGGGGACTAGCACAGATACGCAGTATTTT
TRBD2 once TRBJ2-3 TRBV4-2 CASSQVSSGRGGGDTQYF TGTGCCAGCAGCCAAGTTTCTAGCGGGAGGGGTGGAGGAGATACGCAGTATTTT
- many TRBJ2-7 TRBV12-3/TRBV12-4 CASSFSVAYEQYF TGTGCCAGCAGTTTTAGCGTAGCCTACGAGCAGTACTTC
- - TRBJ2-1 TRBV7-3 CASSLGGTEQFF TGTGCCAGCAGTCTAGGAGGGACTGAGCAGTTCTTC
- - TRBJ2-3 TRBV28 CASKDTSSSTDTQYF TGTGCCAGCAAGGACACGTCTTCTAGCACAGATACGCAGTATTTT
- - TRBJ1-3 TRBV15 CATSTLGGNTIYF TGTGCCACCAGCACCCTGGGCGGAAACACCATATATTTT
- once TRBJ2-4 TRBV7-3 CASSLGGGGKNIQYF TGTGCCAGCAGCTTAGGGGGAGGAGGCAAAAACATTCAGTACTTC
- - TRBJ1-2 TRBV6-5 CASRVGVTPGYGYTF TGTGCCAGCAGGGTCGGGGTCACTCCGGGGTATGGCTACACCTTC
TRBD2 - TRBJ2-3 TRBV6-1 CASSEKLAGVGTQYF TGTGCCAGCAGTGAGAAATTAGCGGGAGTAGGTACGCAGTATTTT
- - TRBJ1-6 TRBV20-1 CSASREPNSPLHF TGCAGTGCTAGTCGAGAGCCAAATTCACCCCTCCACTTT
- - TRBJ1-1 TRBV12-3/TRBV12-4 CASNQWRNTEAFF TGTGCCAGCAACCAATGGAGGAACACTGAAGCTTTCTTT
TRBD2 - TRBJ2-2 TRBV3-1/TRBV3-2 CASSRALAGDWNTGELFF TGTGCCAGCAGCCGGGCACTAGCGGGAGATTGGAACACCGGGGAGCTGTTTTTT
- - TRBJ1-1 TRBV28 CASSWGSGNTEAFF TGTGCCAGCAGCTGGGGCAGTGGAAACACTGAAGCTTTCTTT
- - TRBJ1-1 TRBV5-1 CASSLESGLNTEAFF TGCGCCAGCAGCTTGGAGTCAGGTTTGAACACTGAAGCTTTCTTT